This TCR beta chain was sequenced for a study of T cell repertoires in cytomegalovirus infection. Via MiXCR, TCRdb re-called the reads, giving one row per CDR3 protein. Among a few hundred thousand distinct CDR3 sequences listed, 15% to 20% were seen once. This clonotype has only a few counts. Sequenced: CD8+ T cells from PBMCs. This sequence was found in a human donor in good health (CMV status not recorded). Some clones in this sample may be carry-over from other donors' samples.

CDR3 amino acids: CASSPGTWENQPQHF. The CDR3 DNA reads as TGTGCCAGCAGCCCCGGGACCTGGGAAAATCAGCCCCAGCATTTT. The chain is built from TRBV6-5 and TRBJ1-5, with D maybe TRBD1 (5 bases). Trimming shortened V by 6 bases and J by 4 bases, and 16 bases separated the two germline ends. CDR3 size: 15 residues. The germline CDR1 and CDR2 sequences are MNHEY and SVGAGI.